This passage covers 28 T cell receptor beta chains from one sample sequenced in a study of T cell responses to AZD1222 COVID-19 vaccine. The protocol was immunoSEQ multiplex PCR, while the TCRdb copy is restricted to in-frame clones and leaves out a portion. This sample has about 120,000 clones; 92% occur once, and the top ten carry approximately 1%. This specimen was peripheral blood, taken on day 0 of AZD1222 vaccination. The receptors were gathered from an adult in good health.

The V and J genes are TRBV7-3 and TRBJ2-1; no clear D. Germline V lookup: CDR1 SGHTA, CDR2 FQGTGA. This CDR3 spans 18 amino acids. Between the trimmed V and J ends, which lost 1 base and 0 bases, there was a span of 16 bases. The CDR3 here is CASSLSNLVKSSYNEQFF. CDR3 DNA: TGTGCCAGCAGCTTAAGCAACCTGGTTAAAAGCTCCTACAATGAGCAGTTCTTC.

The V and J genes are TRBV5-1 and TRBJ2-1, with D unresolved. This CDR3 is built from 16 residues. V lost 0 bases to trimming and J lost 7 bases, with 17 bases between them. CDR1 is SGHRS, CDR2 YFSETQ, per germline. The CDR3 is CASSLAASSGRNEQFF. CDR3 DNA sequence: TGCGCCAGCAGCTTGGCTGCTAGTAGTGGAAGAAATGAGCAGTTCTTC. The full variable domain, with the rest looked up from reference TRBV5-1 and TRBJ2-1, is KAGVTQTPRYLIKTRGQQVTLSCSPISGHRSVSWYQQTPGQGLQFLFEYFSETQRNKGNFPGRFSGRQFSNSRSEMNVSTLELGDSALYLCASSLAASSGRNEQFFGPGTRLTVL.

J is TRBJ1-5 and V is TRBV21-1; the table's D call TRBD1 went unverified against the DNA. TRBV21-1 counts as a pseudogene. CDR3 length equals 19 residues. Here the CDR3 DNA reads TGTGCCAGCAGCTCCCGACAGGGGCGCCCTAGATATAGCAATCAGCCCCAGCATTTT. Its protein is CASSSRQGRPRYSNQPQHF.

This sequence joins TRBV28 and TRBJ1-1, with no clear D. CDR3 length: 12 residues. Trimming pared 3 bases from V and 6 bases from J, leaving 8 bases between. Germline V gene data show CDR1 as MDHEN and CDR2 as SYDVKM. The CDR3, as DNA: TGTGCCAGCAGTTTCGTGCTTTCTGAAGCTTTCTTT. Translation gives CASSFVLSEAFF.

V usage is TRBV5-4 and J usage is TRBJ2-1; 7 bases agree with TRBD2. CDR3 size: 20 residues. The junction had 19 bases not matched to a gene; V was cut back by 2 bases and J by 2 bases. Per germline, CDR1 SGHNT and CDR2 YYREEE (reference sequence). CDR3 in DNA: TGTGCCAGCAGCTTAAGGGGAGCATTACCACGCGGGAGTACCTACAATGAGCAGTTCTTC. Amino acids: CASSLRGALPRGSTYNEQFF.

The CDR3 loop reads CASSVQGGSYEQYF. The CDR3 DNA sequence: TGTGCCAGCAGCGTACAGGGGGGGAGCTACGAGCAGTACTTC. V and J are TRBV7-9 and TRBJ2-7, with D possibly being TRBD1 (8 bases). Trimming shortened V by 5 bases and J by 3 bases, and 14 bases separated the two germline ends. The germline CDR1 and CDR2 sequences are SEHNR and FQNEAQ (reference sequence). This CDR3 is 14 amino acids long.

The chain uses TRBV6-5 and TRBJ1-1; D unresolved. Germline V gives CDR1 MNHEY, CDR2 SVGAGI. The CDR3 extends over 14 amino acids. With 7 bases removed from V and 3 bases from J, the gap between germline ends came to 15 bases. The CDR3 here is CASTNTGGYTEAFF. The CDR3 DNA sequence: TGTGCCAGCACCAATACCGGCGGATACACTGAAGCTTTCTTT.

The chain couples TRBV6-5 to TRBJ1-3; D unresolved. V lost 6 bases and J lost 1, with 10 bases in between. This CDR3 has 14 residues. Germline CDR1 and CDR2: MNHEY and SVGAGI. The CDR3 bases are TGTGCCAGCAGGCCCATTGGGTCTGGAAACACCATATATTTT. It translates to CASRPIGSGNTIYF.

J is TRBJ1-5 and V is TRBV6-6; no definite D call. Trimming cost V 2 bases and J 7 bases, with 9 bases left between them. Germline V gene sequence: CDR1 MNHNY, CDR2 SVGAGI (reference sequence). The CDR3 spans 13 residues. CDR3 amino acids: CASSYESYQPQHF. The CDR3 region has the DNA TGTGCCAGCAGTTACGAGTCGTACCAGCCCCAGCATTTT.

This clone was counted a single time. DNA for the CDR3: TGTGCCAGCGCCGCGGGGACAGGGGAACGGGGCTACACCTTC. Translation: CASAAGTGERGYTF. The J gene is TRBJ1-2, the V gene TRBV3-1 (or the pseudogene TRBV3-2), with 10 nucleotides matching TRBD1. Trimming cost V 8 bases and J 8 bases; bases outside gene matches: 11. The CDR3 is made up of 14 amino acids. Germline V gene lookup returns CDR1 LGHDT and CDR2 YNNKEL (reference sequence).

This chain connects TRBV29-1 to TRBJ2-6; 10 bases are shared with TRBD1. The V segment lost 4 bases and the J segment 2 bases; nucleotides outside the gene matches: 5. There are 16 residues in the CDR3. Germline loops: CDR1 SQVTM, CDR2 ANQGSEA. CDR3 in DNA: TGCAGCGTTGGACAGGGGGCACAGACTGGGGCCAACGTCCTGACTTTC. Protein product: CSVGQGAQTGANVLTF.

CDR3 bases: TGTGCCAGCAGCTCCGGGACAGGGGTCTCTGAAGCTTTCTTT. This sequence encodes CASSSGTGVSEAFF. J is TRBJ1-1 and V is TRBV11-2; 10 nucleotides agree with TRBD1. This CDR3 contains 14 residues. Germline-derived CDR1 and CDR2 are SGHAT and FQNNGV. Unmatched junction bases numbered 5, after V lost 4 bases and J lost 6 bases.

V is TRBV7-2 and J is TRBJ1-5, with a possible D match to TRBD1 (6 bases). Trimming shortened V by 5 bases and J by 5 bases, and 16 bases separated the two germline ends. Germline loops: CDR1 SGHTA, CDR2 FQGNSA. The CDR3 covers 15 residues. The CDR3 reads CASSLKTGAHQPQHF. The CDR3 DNA is TGTGCCAGCAGCCTCAAGACAGGCGCCCATCAGCCCCAGCATTTT.

The chain carries TRBV9 and TRBJ1-1; a weak D match, TRBD1 (5 bases). V was pared by 4 bases and J by 4 bases, with 11 bases between. Per germline, CDR1 SGDLS and CDR2 YYNGEE. The length of the CDR3 is 13 residues. The CDR3 DNA is TGTGCCAGCAGCCCAGGGTTGGGCACTGAAGCTTTCTTT. Protein: CASSPGLGTEAFF.

This rearrangement joins TRBV19 to TRBJ1-2; 9 bases match TRBD1. From germline, CDR1 is LNHDA and CDR2 SQIVND (reference sequence). The junction had 6 bases not matched to a gene; V was cut back by 3 bases and J by 4 bases. The CDR3 runs 15 residues. CDR3 sequence: CASSMYTGGSYGYTF. The CDR3, as DNA: TGTGCCAGTAGTATGTATACAGGGGGCTCCTATGGCTACACCTTC.

The rearrangement joins TRBV6-2 or TRBV6-3 to TRBJ1-1; D is perhaps TRBD1 (5 bases). This CDR3 spans 12 amino acids. V lost 3 bases and J 8 bases, leaving 10 bases between the germline ends. Germline V gene lookup returns CDR1 MNHEY and CDR2 SVGEGT. The CDR3 sequence: CASSYGGMEAFF. In DNA, the CDR3 is TGTGCCAGCAGTTATGGGGGGATGGAAGCTTTCTTT.

This clone was observed once. This chain joins TRBV7-3 and TRBJ2-7, with D perhaps matching TRBD1 (6 bases). The CDR3 spans 14 residues. The V gene's germline CDR1 is SGHTA and CDR2 FQGTGA. The V gene lost 4 bases and the J gene lost 3 bases, with 13 bases spanning the gap. The DNA of the CDR3 is TGTGCCAGCAGCTCGGGACAACCAAGCTACGAGCAGTACTTC. Translation gives CASSSGQPSYEQYF.

The chain couples TRBV3-1 (or the pseudogene TRBV3-2) to TRBJ2-1; the D gene is possibly TRBD1 (5 bases). Trimming shortened V by 1 base and J by 3 bases, and 13 bases separated the two germline ends. Germline values: CDR1 LGHDT, CDR2 YNNKEL (reference sequence). The CDR3 is 16 residues long. CDR3 protein: CASSQAIQVNYNEQFF. Here the CDR3 DNA reads TGTGCCAGCAGCCAAGCGATACAGGTTAACTACAATGAGCAGTTCTTC.

The gene calls are TRBV27 and TRBJ2-7; 8 positions match TRBD2. This CDR3 comprises 16 residues. The germline CDR1 and CDR2 sequences are MNHEY and SMNVEV (reference sequence). V was clipped by 0 bases and J by 2 bases; unmatched bases: 6. The CDR3 spells CASSLSGAGVTYEQYF. The CDR3 DNA reads as TGTGCCAGCAGTTTATCCGGAGCGGGAGTAACCTACGAGCAGTACTTC.

The chain joins TRBV19 to TRBJ1-3, with D unresolved. The V end lost 8 bases, the J end lost 0 bases, and 14 bases lay between the germline ends. This CDR3 comprises 15 residues. Germline values: CDR1 LNHDA, CDR2 SQIVND (reference sequence). The CDR3 DNA is TGTGCCAGTCGGGAGAGAGACTACTCTGGAAACACCATATATTTT. Translating gives CASRERDYSGNTIYF.

The V and J genes are TRBV15 and TRBJ2-3, with 11 bases that match TRBD1. With V trimmed by 5 bases and J by 3 bases, 7 bases remained unmatched. Looked up from germline, CDR1 is LNHNV and CDR2 is YYDKDF (reference sequence). The CDR3 sequence is 16 residues long. Here the CDR3 DNA reads TGTGCCACCAGCCGCGGGACAGGGGGTAGGACAGATACGCAGTATTTT. Protein: CATSRGTGGRTDTQYF.

V usage is TRBV29-1 and J usage is TRBJ1-2; maybe TRBD1 (6 bases). The CDR3 contains 15 residues. Between the trimmed V and J ends, which lost 5 bases and 0 bases, there was a span of 16 bases. CDR1 and CDR2 from the germline V gene are SQVTM and ANQGSEA. CDR3 in DNA: TGCAGCGTTCGGGGGCGGCGGGGAACTAACTATGGCTACACCTTC. Encoded protein: CSVRGRRGTNYGYTF.

This chain uses TRBV7-3 with TRBJ2-5; D is possibly TRBD2 (6 bases). This CDR3 comprises 13 residues. CDR1 and CDR2 from the germline V gene are SGHTA and FQGTGA. V gave up 2 bases and J gave up 4 bases, with 8 bases separating them. This chain's CDR3 is CASSLGLRETQYF. As DNA, the CDR3 is TGTGCCAGCAGCTTAGGACTACGAGAGACCCAGTACTTC.

This chain joins TRBV6-5 and TRBJ2-1; weak D call: TRBD2 (6 bases). The germline CDR1 and CDR2 sequences are MNHEY and SVGAGI. Deletions cut 5 bases from V and 9 bases from J, with 11 bases between. CDR3 length equals 12 residues. This CDR3 reads CASSPHSGEQFF. CDR3 in DNA: TGTGCCAGCAGTCCTCATAGCGGTGAGCAGTTCTTC.

This clone has a single count. The gene calls are TRBV7-6 and TRBJ2-1, with TRBD2 matching 10 bases. This CDR3 region has 17 residues. The germline gives CDR1 SGHVS, CDR2 FNYEAQ. V lost 5 bases and J lost 8; bases outside the gene matches: 15. The CDR3 DNA follows: TGTGCCAGCAGCCTACTTCCAGCGGGAGGGTCCGGCGATGAGCAGTTCTTC. Protein product: CASSLLPAGGSGDEQFF.

This rearrangement joins TRBV5-1 to TRBJ1-1, with D possibly being TRBD1 (5 bases). CDR3 length: 13 residues. CDR1 is SGHRS, CDR2 YFSETQ, per germline. V dropped 5 bases and J dropped 5 bases, with 13 bases sitting between them. CDR3 protein: CASRLGVRTEAFF. CDR3 DNA: TGCGCCAGCAGGCTGGGGGTGAGGACTGAAGCTTTCTTT.

The genes are TRBV28 and TRBJ1-3; tentatively, D is TRBD1 (5 bases). This CDR3 region has 15 residues. Trimming left V 6 bases short and J 0 bases short, with 12 bases between. CDR1 is MDHEN, CDR2 SYDVKM, per germline. CDR3 in amino acids: CASRIDGTSGNTIYF. The CDR3 nucleotides read TGTGCCAGCAGGATTGACGGGACCTCTGGAAACACCATATATTTT. Full variable domain (missing parts from reference TRBV28 and TRBJ1-3): DVKVTQSSRYLVKRTGEKVFLECVQDMDHENMFWYRQDPGLGLRLIYFSYDVKMKEKGDIPEGYSVSREKKERFSLILESASTNQTSMYLCASRIDGTSGNTIYFGEGSWLTVV.

The rearrangement uses TRBV6-5 and TRBJ1-1; D unclear. Between the trimmed V and J ends, which lost 6 bases and 0 bases, there was a span of 11 bases. CDR1 and CDR2 (germline): MNHEY, SVGAGI. This CDR3 contains 14 residues. For the CDR3, the DNA is TGTGCCAGCAGCCGGACGGCCATGAACACTGAAGCTTTCTTT. It translates to CASSRTAMNTEAFF.